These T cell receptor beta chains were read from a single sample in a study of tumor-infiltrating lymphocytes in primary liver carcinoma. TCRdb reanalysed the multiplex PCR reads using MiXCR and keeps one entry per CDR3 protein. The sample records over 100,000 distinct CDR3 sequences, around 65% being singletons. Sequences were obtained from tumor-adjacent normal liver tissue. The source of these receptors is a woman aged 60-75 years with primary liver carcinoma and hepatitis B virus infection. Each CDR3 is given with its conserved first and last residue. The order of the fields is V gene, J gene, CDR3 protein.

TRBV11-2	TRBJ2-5	CASAEWGGATFETQYF
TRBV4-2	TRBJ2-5	CASSQRSATSGKETQYF
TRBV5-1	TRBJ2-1	CASSYADMGRVNEQFF
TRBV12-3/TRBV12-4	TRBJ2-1	CASSTIVAVVDYNEQFF
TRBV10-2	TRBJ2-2	CASSAGYDSGELFF
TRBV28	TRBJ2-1	CASSFLAPSYNEQFF
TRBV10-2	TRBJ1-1	CARGQGSVGAFF
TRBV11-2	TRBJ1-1	CASSPAVSWSTGAFF
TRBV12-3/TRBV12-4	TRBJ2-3	CVSSLDPGLAGVIGTDTQYF
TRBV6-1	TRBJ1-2	CASRTGDGDVYTF
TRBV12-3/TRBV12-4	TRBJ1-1	CASSPRTGTEAFF
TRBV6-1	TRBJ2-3	CASSGALTLDTQYF
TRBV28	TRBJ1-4	CASSPKPATGELFF
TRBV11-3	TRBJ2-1	CAISLGQGRRAGYNEQFF
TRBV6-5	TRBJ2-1	CASSYLRDLRNEQSF
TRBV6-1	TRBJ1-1	CASIVAKARLDTEAFF
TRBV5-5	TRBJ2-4	CASSLESGGILDIHYF
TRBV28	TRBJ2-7	CDCSFTTGAWAIREQYF
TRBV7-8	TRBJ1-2	CASSASRVNYGYTF
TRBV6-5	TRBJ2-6	CASISRTAGTNVLTF
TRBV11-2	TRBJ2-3	CGSSLASGRTDTRYF
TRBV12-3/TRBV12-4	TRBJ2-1	CASSDQGADEQFF
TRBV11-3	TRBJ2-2	CAINPDPILAGVGELSF
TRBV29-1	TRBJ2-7	CSLPGGVSYEQYF
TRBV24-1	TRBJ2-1	CATSDRAAYNEQFF
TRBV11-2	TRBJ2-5	CTSSTQRGTLYF
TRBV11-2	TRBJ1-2	CASSPTHNYGYSF
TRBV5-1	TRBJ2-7	CASSLAQGTYEQYF